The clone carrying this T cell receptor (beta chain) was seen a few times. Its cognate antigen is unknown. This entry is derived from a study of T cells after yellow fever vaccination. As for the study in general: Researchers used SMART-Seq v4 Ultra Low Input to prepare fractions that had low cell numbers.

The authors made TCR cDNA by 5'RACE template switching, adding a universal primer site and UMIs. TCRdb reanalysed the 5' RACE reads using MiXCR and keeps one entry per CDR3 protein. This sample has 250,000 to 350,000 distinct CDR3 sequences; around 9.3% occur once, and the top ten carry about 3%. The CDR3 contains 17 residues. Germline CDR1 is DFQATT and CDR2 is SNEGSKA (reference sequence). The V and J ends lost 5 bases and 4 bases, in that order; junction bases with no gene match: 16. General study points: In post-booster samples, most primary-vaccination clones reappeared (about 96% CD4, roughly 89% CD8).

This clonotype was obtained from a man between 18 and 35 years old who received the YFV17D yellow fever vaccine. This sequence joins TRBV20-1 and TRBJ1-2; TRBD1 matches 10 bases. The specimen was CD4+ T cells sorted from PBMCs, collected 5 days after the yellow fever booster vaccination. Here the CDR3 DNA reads TGCAGTGCTGGAAGGGGAAATACCGGGACAGGGGCCTATGGCTACACCTTC. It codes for CSAGRGNTGTGAYGYTF.